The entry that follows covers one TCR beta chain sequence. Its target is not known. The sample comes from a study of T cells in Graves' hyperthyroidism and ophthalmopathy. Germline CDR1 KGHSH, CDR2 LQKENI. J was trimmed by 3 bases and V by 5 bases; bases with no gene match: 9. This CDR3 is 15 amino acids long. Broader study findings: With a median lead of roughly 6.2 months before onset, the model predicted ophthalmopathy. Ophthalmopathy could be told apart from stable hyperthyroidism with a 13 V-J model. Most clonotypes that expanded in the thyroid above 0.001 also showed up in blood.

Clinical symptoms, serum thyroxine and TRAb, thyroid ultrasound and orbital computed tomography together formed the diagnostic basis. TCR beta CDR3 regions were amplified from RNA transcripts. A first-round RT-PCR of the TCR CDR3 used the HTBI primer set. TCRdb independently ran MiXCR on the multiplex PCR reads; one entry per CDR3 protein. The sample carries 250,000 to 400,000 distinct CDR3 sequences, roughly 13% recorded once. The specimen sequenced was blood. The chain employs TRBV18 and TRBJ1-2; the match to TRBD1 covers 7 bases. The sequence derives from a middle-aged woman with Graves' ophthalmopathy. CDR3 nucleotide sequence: TGTGCCAGCTCATCCCCCTTAGGGGGCGACTATGGCTACACCTTC. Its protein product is CASSSPLGGDYGYTF.